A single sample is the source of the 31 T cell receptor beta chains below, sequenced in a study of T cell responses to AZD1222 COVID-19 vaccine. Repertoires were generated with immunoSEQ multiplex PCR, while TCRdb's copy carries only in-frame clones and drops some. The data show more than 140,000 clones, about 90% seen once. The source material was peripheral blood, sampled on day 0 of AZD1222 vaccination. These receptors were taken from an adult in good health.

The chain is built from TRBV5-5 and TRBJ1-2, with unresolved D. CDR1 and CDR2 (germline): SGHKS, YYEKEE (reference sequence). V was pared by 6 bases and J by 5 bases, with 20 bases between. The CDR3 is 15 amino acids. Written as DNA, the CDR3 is TGTGCCAGCACTTCCTTTCGATTCGCCTCTTATGGCTACACCTTC. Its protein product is CASTSFRFASYGYTF.

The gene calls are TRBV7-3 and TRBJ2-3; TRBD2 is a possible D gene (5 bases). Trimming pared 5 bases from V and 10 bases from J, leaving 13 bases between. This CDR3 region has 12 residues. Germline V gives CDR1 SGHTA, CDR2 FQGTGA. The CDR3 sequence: CASSHSESPQYF. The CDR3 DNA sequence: TGTGCCAGCAGCCATAGCGAGTCGCCGCAGTATTTT.

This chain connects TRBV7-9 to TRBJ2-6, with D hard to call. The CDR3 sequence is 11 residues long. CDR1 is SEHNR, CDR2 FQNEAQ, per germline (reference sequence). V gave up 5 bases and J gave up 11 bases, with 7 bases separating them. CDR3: CASSPNYVLTF. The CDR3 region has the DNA TGTGCCAGCAGCCCCAACTACGTCCTGACTTTC. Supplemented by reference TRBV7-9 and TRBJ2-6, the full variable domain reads DTGVSQNPRHKITKRGQNVTFRCDPISEHNRLYWYRQTLGQGPEFLTYFQNEAQLEKSRLLSDRFSAERPKGSFSTLEIQRTEQGDSAMYLCASSPNYVLTFGAGSRLTVL.

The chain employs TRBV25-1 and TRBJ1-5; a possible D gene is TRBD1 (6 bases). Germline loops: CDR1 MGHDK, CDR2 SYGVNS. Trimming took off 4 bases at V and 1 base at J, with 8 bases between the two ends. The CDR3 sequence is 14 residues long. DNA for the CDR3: TGTGCCAGCAGTGGAGGGGGGAGCAATCAGCCCCAGCATTTT. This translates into CASSGGGSNQPQHF.

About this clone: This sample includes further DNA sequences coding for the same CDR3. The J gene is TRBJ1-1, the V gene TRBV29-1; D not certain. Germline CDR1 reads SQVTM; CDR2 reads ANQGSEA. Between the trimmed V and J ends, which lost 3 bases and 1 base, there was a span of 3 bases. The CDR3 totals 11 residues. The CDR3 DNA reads TGCAGCGTTGAGCGGAACACTGAAGCTTTCTTT. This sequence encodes CSVERNTEAFF. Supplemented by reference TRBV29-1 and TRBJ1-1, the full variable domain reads SAVISQKPSRDICQRGTSLTIQCQVDSQVTMMFWYRQQPGQSLTLIATANQGSEATYESGFVIDKFPISRPNLTFSTLTVSNMSPEDSSIYLCSVERNTEAFFGQGTRLTVV.

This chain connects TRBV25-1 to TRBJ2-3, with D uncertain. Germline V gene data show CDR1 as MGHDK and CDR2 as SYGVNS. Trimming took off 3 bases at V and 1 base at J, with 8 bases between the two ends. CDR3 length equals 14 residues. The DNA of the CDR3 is TGTGCCAGCAGTGACAACCGGGGCACAGATACGCAGTATTTT. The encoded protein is CASSDNRGTDTQYF.

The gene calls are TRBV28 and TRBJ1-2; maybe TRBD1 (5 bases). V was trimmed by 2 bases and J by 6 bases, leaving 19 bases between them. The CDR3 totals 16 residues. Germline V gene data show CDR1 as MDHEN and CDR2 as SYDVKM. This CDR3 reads CASSLLGRGAENGYTF. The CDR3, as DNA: TGTGCCAGCAGTTTACTAGGTCGGGGCGCCGAGAATGGCTACACCTTC.

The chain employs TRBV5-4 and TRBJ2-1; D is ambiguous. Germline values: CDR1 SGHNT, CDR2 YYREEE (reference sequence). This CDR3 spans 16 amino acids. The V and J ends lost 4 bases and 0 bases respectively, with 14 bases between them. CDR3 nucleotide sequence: TGTGCCAGCAGCCCAGCCCCAGAAGGCTCCTACAATGAGCAGTTCTTC. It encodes CASSPAPEGSYNEQFF.

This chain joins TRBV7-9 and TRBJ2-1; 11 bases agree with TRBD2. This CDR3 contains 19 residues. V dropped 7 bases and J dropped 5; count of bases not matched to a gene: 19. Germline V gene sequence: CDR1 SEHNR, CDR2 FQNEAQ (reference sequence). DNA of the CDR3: TGTGCCAGCACCTCCCTTCCGTCACCCGGGACTAGCGGAGACAATGAGCAGTTCTTC. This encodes CASTSLPSPGTSGDNEQFF. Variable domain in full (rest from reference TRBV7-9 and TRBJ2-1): DTGVSQNPRHKITKRGQNVTFRCDPISEHNRLYWYRQTLGQGPEFLTYFQNEAQLEKSRLLSDRFSAERPKGSFSTLEIQRTEQGDSAMYLCASTSLPSPGTSGDNEQFFGPGTRLTVL.

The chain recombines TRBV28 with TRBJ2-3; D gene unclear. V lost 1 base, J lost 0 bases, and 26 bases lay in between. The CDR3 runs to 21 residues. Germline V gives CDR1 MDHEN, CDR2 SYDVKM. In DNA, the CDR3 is TGTGCCAGCAGTTTATCCCCCCTGAGTAGAGCGATCTTGGGAAGCACAGATACGCAGTATTTT. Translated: CASSLSPLSRAILGSTDTQYF. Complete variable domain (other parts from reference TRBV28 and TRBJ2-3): DVKVTQSSRYLVKRTGEKVFLECVQDMDHENMFWYRQDPGLGLRLIYFSYDVKMKEKGDIPEGYSVSREKKERFSLILESASTNQTSMYLCASSLSPLSRAILGSTDTQYFGPGTRLTVL.

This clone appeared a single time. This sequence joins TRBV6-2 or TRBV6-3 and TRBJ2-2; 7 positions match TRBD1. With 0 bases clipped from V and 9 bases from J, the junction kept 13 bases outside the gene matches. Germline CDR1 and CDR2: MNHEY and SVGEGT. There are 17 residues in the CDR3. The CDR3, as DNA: TGTGCCAGCAGTTACTCGAAGGTGGGGCAGGGGGTCCGGGAGCTGTTTTTT. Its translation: CASSYSKVGQGVRELFF.

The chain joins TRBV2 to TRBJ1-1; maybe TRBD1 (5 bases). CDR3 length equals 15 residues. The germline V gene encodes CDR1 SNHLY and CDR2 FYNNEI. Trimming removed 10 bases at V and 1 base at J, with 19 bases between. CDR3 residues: CATHRDGGRNTEAFF. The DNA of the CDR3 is TGTGCCACCCACCGGGACGGCGGGCGGAACACTGAAGCTTTCTTT. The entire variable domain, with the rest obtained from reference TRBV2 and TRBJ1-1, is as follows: EPEVTQTPSHQVTQMGQEVILRCVPISNHLYFYWYRQILGQKVEFLVSFYNNEISEKSEIFDDQFSVERPDGSNFTLKIRSTKLEDSAMYFCATHRDGGRNTEAFFGQGTRLTVV.

The CDR3 DNA follows: TGTGCCAGCTCACCACGCGGGGGCGGGAGTCGCACCGGGGAGCTGTTTTTT. The encoded protein is CASSPRGGGSRTGELFF. This chain links TRBV18 with TRBJ2-2, with a weak D call TRBD2 (7 bases). In germline, CDR1 is KGHSH, CDR2 LQKENI. Trimming took off 1 base at V and 4 bases at J, with 16 bases between the two ends. This CDR3 is 17 amino acids long.

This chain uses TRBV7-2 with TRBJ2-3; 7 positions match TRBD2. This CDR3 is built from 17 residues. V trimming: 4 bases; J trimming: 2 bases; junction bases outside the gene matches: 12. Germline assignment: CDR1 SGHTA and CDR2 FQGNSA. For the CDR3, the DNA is TGTGCCAGCAGCTCTTGGGGGGGAGCGGCCCTCACAGATACGCAGTATTTT. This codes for CASSSWGGAALTDTQYF.

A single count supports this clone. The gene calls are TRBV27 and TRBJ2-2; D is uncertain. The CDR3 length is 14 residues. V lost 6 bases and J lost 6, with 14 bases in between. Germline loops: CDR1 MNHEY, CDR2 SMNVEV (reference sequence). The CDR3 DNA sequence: TGTGCCAGCAGGGGTAGGGTAGAGGCCGGGGAGCTGTTTTTT. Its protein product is CASRGRVEAGELFF.

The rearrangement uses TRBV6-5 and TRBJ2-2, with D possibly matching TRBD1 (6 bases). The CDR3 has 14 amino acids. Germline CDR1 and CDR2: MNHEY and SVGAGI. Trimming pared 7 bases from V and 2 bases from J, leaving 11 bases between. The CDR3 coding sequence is TGTGCCAGCAATACAGGGTCAAACACCGGGGAGCTGTTTTTT. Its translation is CASNTGSNTGELFF.

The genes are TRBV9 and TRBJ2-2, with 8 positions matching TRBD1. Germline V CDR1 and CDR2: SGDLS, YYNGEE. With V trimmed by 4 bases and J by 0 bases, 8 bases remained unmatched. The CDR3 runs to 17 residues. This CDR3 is CASSSGTGGANTGELFF. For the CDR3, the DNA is TGTGCCAGCAGCTCCGGGACAGGCGGCGCGAACACCGGGGAGCTGTTTTTT.

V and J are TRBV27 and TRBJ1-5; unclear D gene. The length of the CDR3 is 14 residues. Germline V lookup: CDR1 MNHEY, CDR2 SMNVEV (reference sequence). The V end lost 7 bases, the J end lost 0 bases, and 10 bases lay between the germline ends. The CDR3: CASINNDSNQPQHF. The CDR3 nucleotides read TGTGCCAGCATAAATAACGATAGCAATCAGCCCCAGCATTTT.

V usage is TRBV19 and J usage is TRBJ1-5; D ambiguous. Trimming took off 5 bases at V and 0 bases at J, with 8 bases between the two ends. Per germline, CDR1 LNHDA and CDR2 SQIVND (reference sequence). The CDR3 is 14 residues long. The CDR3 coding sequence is TGTGCCAGTAGTTCCTTCGATAGCAATCAGCCCCAGCATTTT. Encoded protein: CASSSFDSNQPQHF.

CDR3 nucleotides: TGTGCCAGCAGCCGAGGGACGCTTTTGATCACTGAAGCTTTCTTT. Protein product: CASSRGTLLITEAFF. This chain connects TRBV5-5 to TRBJ1-1, with D maybe TRBD1 (5 bases). The V and J ends lost 4 bases and 4 bases respectively, with 17 bases between them. The CDR3 spans 15 residues. Germline CDR1 and CDR2: SGHKS and YYEKEE (reference sequence).

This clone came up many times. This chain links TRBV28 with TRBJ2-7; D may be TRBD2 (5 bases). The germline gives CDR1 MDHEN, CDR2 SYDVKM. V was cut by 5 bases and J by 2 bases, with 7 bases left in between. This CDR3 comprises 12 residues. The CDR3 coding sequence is TGTGCCAGCAGTCGTAGCGCCTACGAGCAGTACTTC. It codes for CASSRSAYEQYF.

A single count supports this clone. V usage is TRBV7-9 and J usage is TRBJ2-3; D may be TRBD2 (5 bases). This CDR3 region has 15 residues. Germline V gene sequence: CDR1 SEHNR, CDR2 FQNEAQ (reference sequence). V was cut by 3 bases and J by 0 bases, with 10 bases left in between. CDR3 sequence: CASSLAGGSTDTQYF. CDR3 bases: TGTGCCAGCAGCTTGGCGGGCGGGAGCACAGATACGCAGTATTTT.

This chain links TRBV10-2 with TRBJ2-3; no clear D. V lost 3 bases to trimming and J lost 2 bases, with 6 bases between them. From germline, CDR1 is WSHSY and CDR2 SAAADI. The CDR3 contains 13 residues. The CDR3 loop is CASSEPATDTQYF. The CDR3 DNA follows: TGCGCCAGCAGTGAACCAGCCACAGATACGCAGTATTTT.

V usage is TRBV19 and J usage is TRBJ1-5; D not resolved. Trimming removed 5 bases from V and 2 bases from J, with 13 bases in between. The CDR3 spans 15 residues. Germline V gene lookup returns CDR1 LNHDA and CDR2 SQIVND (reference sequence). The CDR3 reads CASSPYLNGNQPQHF. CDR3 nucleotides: TGTGCCAGTAGTCCCTATCTTAATGGCAATCAGCCCCAGCATTTT.

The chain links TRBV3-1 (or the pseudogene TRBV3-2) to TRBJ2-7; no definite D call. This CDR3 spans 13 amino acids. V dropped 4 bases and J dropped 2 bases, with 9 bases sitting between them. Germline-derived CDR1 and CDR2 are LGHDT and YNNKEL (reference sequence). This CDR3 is CASSPRTAYEQYF. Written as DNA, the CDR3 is TGTGCCAGCAGCCCTCGAACAGCCTACGAGCAGTACTTC.

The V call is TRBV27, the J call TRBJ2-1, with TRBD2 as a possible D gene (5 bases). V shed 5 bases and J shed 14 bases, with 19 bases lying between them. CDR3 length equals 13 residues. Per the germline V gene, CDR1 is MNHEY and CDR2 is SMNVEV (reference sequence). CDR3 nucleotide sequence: TGTGCCAGCAGTACCCCCCCTAGAGGGCCCGAGTTCTTC. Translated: CASSTPPRGPEFF.

The DNA of the CDR3 is TGTGCCAGCAGCGTAGGTGGGCGGGAGCGGAATGAGCAGTTCTTC. This sequence encodes CASSVGGRERNEQFF. The chain uses TRBV9 and TRBJ2-1, with 7 bases identical to TRBD2. J lost 7 bases, V lost 0 bases, and 7 bases had no gene match. The CDR3 has 15 amino acids. Germline assignment: CDR1 SGDLS and CDR2 YYNGEE.

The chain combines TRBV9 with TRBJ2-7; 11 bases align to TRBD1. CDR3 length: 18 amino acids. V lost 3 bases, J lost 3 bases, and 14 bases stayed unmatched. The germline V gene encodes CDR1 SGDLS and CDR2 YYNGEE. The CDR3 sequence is CASSAGARMGQGGYEQYF. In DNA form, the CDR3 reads TGTGCCAGCAGCGCGGGAGCCAGAATGGGACAGGGGGGCTACGAGCAGTACTTC.

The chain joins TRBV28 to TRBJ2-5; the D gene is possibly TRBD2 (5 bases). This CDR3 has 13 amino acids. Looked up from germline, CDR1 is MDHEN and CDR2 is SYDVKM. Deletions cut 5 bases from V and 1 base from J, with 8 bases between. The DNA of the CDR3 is TGTGCCAGCAGTGGAGGTTCCCAAGAGACCCAGTACTTC. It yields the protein CASSGGSQETQYF. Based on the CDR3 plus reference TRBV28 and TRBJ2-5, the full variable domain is DVKVTQSSRYLVKRTGEKVFLECVQDMDHENMFWYRQDPGLGLRLIYFSYDVKMKEKGDIPEGYSVSREKKERFSLILESASTNQTSMYLCASSGGSQETQYFGPGTRLLVL.

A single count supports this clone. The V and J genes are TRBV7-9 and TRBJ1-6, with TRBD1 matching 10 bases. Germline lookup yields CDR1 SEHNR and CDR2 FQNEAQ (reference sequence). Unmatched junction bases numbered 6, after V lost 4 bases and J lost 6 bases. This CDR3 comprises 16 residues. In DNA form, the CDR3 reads TGTGCCAGCAGCTCCTCCCGGACAGGGGGTAATTCACCCCTCCACTTT. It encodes CASSSSRTGGNSPLHF.

CDR3 coding DNA: TGTGCCAGCAGCGTAGGTTTGGACAGCCAATCTAATGAAAAACTGTTTTTT. This codes for CASSVGLDSQSNEKLFF. The chain joins TRBV9 to TRBJ1-4; weak D call: TRBD1 (6 bases). The CDR3 consists of 17 residues. Trimming took 0 bases from V and 3 from J, leaving 15 bases between them. The germline V gene has CDR1 SGDLS and CDR2 YYNGEE.